The rows below give T cell receptor beta chains drawn from one sample of a study of T cell responses to AZD1222 COVID-19 vaccine. Profiled with immunoSEQ multiplex PCR; TCRdb holds only in-frame clones, not every one. The table has 140,000 or so clones, roughly 91% seen once. The sequencing used peripheral blood, collected 28 days after the second AZD1222 dose. The source is an adult who received the AZD1222 COVID-19 vaccine. Both conserved end residues are part of each CDR3. The order of the fields is V gene, clone size, J gene, D gene, CDR3 protein, CDR3 DNA. A D gene is named only where the DNA matches it firmly. Size is omitted from some rows. Given values are once, few, many or a class for expanded clones.

TRBV18	once	TRBJ1-6	TRBD1	CASSRQGSSPLHF	TGTGCCAGCTCACGACAGGGTAGTTCACCCCTCCACTTT
TRBV6-5	once	TRBJ1-1	.	CASERSGVNTEAFF	TGTGCCAGCGAGCGCTCAGGGGTGAACACTGAAGCTTTCTTT
TRBV2	once	TRBJ1-4	TRBD1	CASTWGQIEKLFF	TGTGCCAGCACCTGGGGACAGATTGAAAAACTGTTTTTT
TRBV5-6	once	TRBJ2-4	TRBD2	CASSFRLAGGVIAKNIQYF	TGTGCCAGCAGCTTTCGACTAGCGGGAGGTGTAATAGCCAAAAACATTCAGTACTTC
TRBV7-3	.	TRBJ2-3	.	CASSSTDTQYF	TGTGCCAGCAGCTCAACAGATACGCAGTATTTT
TRBV28	.	TRBJ1-5	.	CASSPSVGISNQPQHF	TGTGCCAGCAGCCCCAGTGTAGGGATTAGCAATCAGCCCCAGCATTTT
TRBV9	.	TRBJ2-7	.	CASSVVVSGGGGPGLEQYF	TGTGCCAGCAGCGTAGTCGTATCGGGAGGAGGGGGCCCGGGGCTCGAGCAGTACTTC
TRBV3-1/TRBV3-2	.	TRBJ2-4	TRBD1	CASSPGTGDIQYF	TGTGCCAGCAGCCCCGGGACAGGGGACATTCAGTACTTC
TRBV30	.	TRBJ1-3	.	CAWSGDSPGNTIYF	TGTGCCTGGAGTGGGGATTCGCCTGGAAACACCATATATTTT
TRBV19	.	TRBJ1-2	TRBD1	CASRNSRGLGGYTF	TGTGCCAGTAGAAACTCCAGGGGGCTAGGTGGCTACACCTTC
TRBV14	once	TRBJ2-3	.	CASSQDRLPGTDTQYF	TGTGCCAGCAGCCAAGACAGGTTGCCAGGCACAGATACGCAGTATTTT
TRBV18	.	TRBJ1-1	.	CASSFQENTEAFF	TGTGCCAGCTCATTTCAGGAGAACACTGAAGCTTTCTTT
TRBV6-5	once	TRBJ2-7	TRBD1	CASTPGTGNPYEQYF	TGTGCCAGCACTCCAGGGACAGGGAACCCCTACGAGCAGTACTTC
TRBV28	.	TRBJ2-1	.	CASTLLGEVDNEQFF	TGTGCCAGCACTCTACTAGGAGAGGTTGACAATGAGCAGTTCTTC
TRBV28	.	TRBJ1-2	.	CASTTNRGGYTF	TGTGCCAGCACTACCAATCGGGGTGGCTACACCTTC
TRBV5-1	.	TRBJ1-3	.	CASSLAGAQENTIYF	TGCGCCAGCAGCTTGGCCGGGGCCCAGGAAAACACCATATATTTT
TRBV7-8	.	TRBJ2-7	TRBD1	CASRDRGSSYEQYF	TGTGCCAGCAGGGACAGGGGGTCTTCCTACGAGCAGTACTTC
TRBV4-2	.	TRBJ2-1	.	CASSQATYSASSYNEQFF	TGTGCCAGCAGCCAGGCCACGTATAGCGCGAGCTCCTACAATGAGCAGTTCTTC
TRBV5-1	.	TRBJ2-2	.	CASRSQQHTNTGELFF	TGCGCCAGCAGAAGCCAACAGCATACGAACACCGGGGAGCTGTTTTTT
TRBV18	.	TRBJ2-7	TRBD1	CASSLRTGGTLYEQYF	TGTGCCAGCTCACTTCGGACAGGGGGGACTTTATACGAGCAGTACTTC
TRBV2	.	TRBJ2-2	.	CASSWRVSVGGELFF	TGTGCCAGCAGTTGGAGGGTATCGGTCGGCGGGGAGCTGTTTTTT
TRBV28	.	TRBJ1-4	TRBD1	CASRMLLQGEEKLFF	TGTGCCAGCAGAATGTTACTCCAGGGGGAGGAAAAACTGTTTTTT
TRBV7-2	.	TRBJ2-7	.	CASSLEGGASYEQYF	TGTGCCAGCAGCTTAGAAGGTGGGGCCTCCTACGAGCAGTACTTC
TRBV7-3	.	TRBJ1-6	TRBD1	CASSLTGFDSPLHF	TGTGCCAGCAGCTTGACAGGGTTCGATTCACCCCTCCACTTT
TRBV4-1	.	TRBJ1-5	TRBD1	CASSQDLTTGGYQPQHF	TGCGCCAGCAGCCAAGATTTGACCACAGGGGGCTATCAGCCCCAGCATTTT
TRBV6-1	.	TRBJ2-7	.	CASSEGLPYEQYF	TGTGCCAGCAGTGAGGGGCTTCCCTACGAGCAGTACTTC
TRBV30	.	TRBJ1-2	.	CAWSGGLAYGYTF	TGTGCCTGGAGTGGGGGATTAGCCTATGGCTACACCTTC
TRBV7-6	.	TRBJ2-4	.	CASSLGANLAKNIQYF	TGTGCCAGCAGCTTAGGCGCCAACTTGGCCAAAAACATTCAGTACTTC
TRBV7-3	.	TRBJ2-3	TRBD1	CASSRQGWTDTQYF	TGTGCCAGCTCGAGACAGGGGTGGACAGATACGCAGTATTTT
TRBV7-9	.	TRBJ1-5	.	CASSQDGDQPQHF	TGTGCCAGCAGTCAGGACGGAGATCAGCCCCAGCATTTT
TRBV29-1	.	TRBJ1-3	.	CSVESGFSGNTIYF	TGCAGCGTTGAAAGTGGGTTTTCAGGAAACACCATATATTTT
TRBV6-5	once	TRBJ1-2	.	CASSYSQQGTNYGYTF	TGTGCCAGCAGTTACTCTCAACAGGGTACCAACTATGGCTACACCTTC
TRBV7-2	.	TRBJ1-2	TRBD1	CASSEQGAGGYTF	TGTGCCAGCAGCGAACAGGGGGCTGGGGGCTACACCTTC
TRBV5-1	once	TRBJ2-7	.	CASSLALSFGSLHEQYF	TGCGCCAGCAGCTTGGCGTTGTCATTTGGTTCCCTCCACGAGCAGTACTTC
TRBV10-2	.	TRBJ1-2	.	CASSLTNYGYTF	TGCGCCAGCAGTCTCACTAACTATGGCTACACCTTC
TRBV30	.	TRBJ1-3	TRBD1	CAWKDRGLSGNTIYF	TGTGCCTGGAAGGACAGGGGCCTCTCTGGAAACACCATATATTTT
TRBV30	.	TRBJ2-2	TRBD2	CAWTGGQKNTGELFF	TGTGCCTGGACGGGGGGGCAGAAAAACACCGGGGAGCTGTTTTTT
TRBV30	.	TRBJ1-1	.	CAWKPRDNRGTFF	TGTGCCTGGAAACCCCGGGATAACCGAGGGACTTTCTTT
TRBV3-1/TRBV3-2	.	TRBJ2-4	.	CASSQEVWDKAKNIQYF	TGTGCCAGCAGCCAAGAGGTGTGGGACAAAGCCAAAAACATTCAGTACTTC
TRBV18	.	TRBJ2-7	TRBD1	CASSPVTGGYEQYF	TGTGCCAGCTCACCAGTGACAGGGGGGTACGAGCAGTACTTC
TRBV7-2	.	TRBJ2-7	.	CASSSGAGYEQYF	TGTGCCAGCAGCTCCGGCGCGGGGTACGAGCAGTACTTC
TRBV12-3/TRBV12-4	.	TRBJ2-7	.	CASLRTVPYEQYF	TGTGCCAGCCTCAGGACAGTCCCCTACGAGCAGTACTTC
TRBV28	few	TRBJ2-1	.	CASSFPGSNEQFF	TGTGCCAGCAGTTTCCCAGGGAGCAATGAGCAGTTCTTC
TRBV12-3/TRBV12-4	few	TRBJ2-7	.	CASSDNYEQYF	TGTGCCAGCAGCGATAACTACGAGCAGTACTTC
TRBV7-2	.	TRBJ2-1	TRBD2	CASSITSGDYNEQFF	TGTGCCAGCAGCATCACTAGCGGAGATTACAATGAGCAGTTCTTC
TRBV6-2/TRBV6-3	.	TRBJ2-1	.	CASSTSTYNEQFF	TGTGCCAGCAGTACTTCCACGTACAATGAGCAGTTCTTC
TRBV15	.	TRBJ1-1	TRBD1	CATSRNRGGNTEAFF	TGTGCCACCAGCAGGAACAGGGGGGGGAACACTGAAGCTTTCTTT
TRBV7-3	few	TRBJ1-2	.	CASSLNGGRYGYTF	TGTGCCAGCAGCCTAAACGGAGGCCGCTATGGCTACACCTTC
TRBV19	.	TRBJ1-2	.	CASSIARSRGYTF	TGTGCCAGTAGTATAGCCAGGAGTCGGGGCTACACCTTC
TRBV7-9	.	TRBJ2-5	TRBD2	CASLGLAGGYQETQYF	TGTGCCAGCCTAGGACTGGCGGGGGGTTACCAAGAGACCCAGTACTTC